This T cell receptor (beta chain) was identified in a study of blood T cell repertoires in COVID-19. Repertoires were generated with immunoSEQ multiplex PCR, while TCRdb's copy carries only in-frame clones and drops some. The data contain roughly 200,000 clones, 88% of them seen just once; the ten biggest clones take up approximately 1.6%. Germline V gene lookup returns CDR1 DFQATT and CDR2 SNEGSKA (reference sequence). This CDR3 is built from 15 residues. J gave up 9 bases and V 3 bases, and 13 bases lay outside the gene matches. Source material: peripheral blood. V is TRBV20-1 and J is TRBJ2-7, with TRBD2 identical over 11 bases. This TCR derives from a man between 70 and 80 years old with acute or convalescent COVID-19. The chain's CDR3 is CSASVRTSGSLGQYF. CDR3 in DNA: TGCAGTGCTAGTGTCCGGACTAGCGGGTCCCTAGGGCAGTACTTC.